A single sample gave rise to the 19 T cell receptor beta chains below, sequenced in a study of cytomegalovirus exposure and HLA in healthy donors (dated by TCRdb to about 2017). The library was obtained by the immunoSEQ multiplex PCR assay. A mixture of 60 forward primers for TCR Vbeta segments and 13 reverse primers for TCR Jbeta segments was used in the multiplex PCR. TCRdb provides this immuneACCESS table in a form limited to in-frame rearrangements. Some clones are lacking; in checked studies, under half of them reflect an unresolved V gene, and why the rest are absent is not known. The sample yields 90,000 to 120,000 clones; approximately 80% were counted once. The top ten hold approximately 4.2% of the sample. The specimen sequenced was PBMCs. The receptors originated from a male donor in good health and CMV-seronegative.

In this sample, this clone turned up once. The J gene is TRBJ2-7, the V gene TRBV27; TRBD1 matches 9 bases. Per germline, CDR1 MNHEY and CDR2 SMNVEV (reference sequence). V was pared by 4 bases and J by 3 bases, with 4 bases of the junction left unmatched. There are 14 residues in the CDR3. The CDR3 nucleotides are TGTGCCAGCAGTTACAAGGACAGGGGCTACGAGCAGTACTTC. Translation gives CASSYKDRGYEQYF.

Points on this clone: The identical CDR3 is also encoded by other nucleotide sequences in the sample. The chain joins TRBV19 to TRBJ2-7, with 8 positions matching TRBD1. The junction had 5 bases not matched to a gene; V was cut back by 5 bases and J by 2 bases. CDR3 length equals 14 residues. The germline V gene encodes CDR1 LNHDA and CDR2 SQIVND (reference sequence). This CDR3 is CASSPGQGPYEQYF. The DNA of the CDR3 is TGTGCCAGTAGTCCAGGACAGGGCCCCTACGAGCAGTACTTC.

V usage is TRBV28 and J usage is TRBJ2-1, with 9 bases lining up with TRBD2. Germline V gene lookup returns CDR1 MDHEN and CDR2 SYDVKM. CDR3 length: 18 residues. The trim removed 8 bases at V and 2 bases at J, leaving 16 bases unmatched. This chain's CDR3 is CASHFRGRLAETYNEQFF. In DNA, the CDR3 is TGTGCCAGCCATTTCCGGGGGCGACTAGCGGAGACCTACAATGAGCAGTTCTTC.

The chain is built from TRBV21-1 and TRBJ2-7; the table's D call TRBD2 went unverified against the DNA. TRBV21-1 is shown as a pseudogene. This CDR3 has 16 residues. CDR3 nucleotide sequence: TGTGCCAGCAGCAAAGTTACTAGCGGGAGTGTGTACGAGCAGTACTTC. This encodes CASSKVTSGSVYEQYF.

The rearrangement links TRBV29-1 to TRBJ2-2; the match to TRBD2 covers 7 bases. Germline lookup yields CDR1 SQVTM and CDR2 ANQGSEA. J was trimmed by 1 base and V by 6 bases; bases with no gene match: 2. The CDR3 loop spans 13 amino acids. CDR3 residues: CSVSGKNTGELFF. The CDR3, as DNA: TGCAGCGTAAGCGGGAAGAACACCGGGGAGCTGTTTTTT.

The chain couples TRBV7-9 to TRBJ2-5; perhaps TRBD1 as D (6 bases). The germline V and J ends were trimmed by 4 bases and 5 bases, with 17 bases remaining between them. The CDR3 loop spans 15 amino acids. The germline V gene has CDR1 SEHNR and CDR2 FQNEAQ (reference sequence). CDR3 nucleotide sequence: TGTGCCAGCAGCTCACCGGGACAATACAAGGAGACCCAGTACTTC. This sequence encodes CASSSPGQYKETQYF.

This chain joins TRBV15 and TRBJ2-2; 9 nucleotides match TRBD1. This CDR3 contains 15 residues. V lost 5 bases, J lost 3 bases, and 4 bases stayed unmatched. Per germline, CDR1 LNHNV and CDR2 YYDKDF (reference sequence). The CDR3 DNA is TGTGCCACCAGCCGGGACAGGGATTACACCGGGGAGCTGTTTTTT. Its translation is CATSRDRDYTGELFF.

The sample holds a few counts of this clone. The CDR3 is CASSDSRSGANVLTF. As DNA, the CDR3 is TGTGCCAGCAGTGACTCGAGGTCTGGGGCCAACGTCCTGACTTTC. This sequence joins TRBV6-4 and TRBJ2-6; D is unresolved. The CDR3 contains 15 residues. Germline loops: CDR1 MRHNA, CDR2 SNTAGT. Trimming shortened V by 0 bases and J by 1 base, and 4 bases separated the two germline ends.

The gene calls are TRBV7-9 and TRBJ2-1; D possibly corresponds to TRBD2 (6 bases). There are 17 residues in the CDR3. The V gene lost 1 base and the J gene lost 3 bases, with 16 bases spanning the gap. Germline V CDR1 and CDR2: SEHNR, FQNEAQ (reference sequence). This CDR3 reads CASSLEGWEVGYNEQFF. The DNA of the CDR3 is TGTGCCAGCAGCTTAGAGGGTTGGGAGGTCGGCTACAATGAGCAGTTCTTC. Drawing the rest from reference TRBV7-9 and TRBJ2-1, the complete variable domain is DTGVSQNPRHKITKRGQNVTFRCDPISEHNRLYWYRQTLGQGPEFLTYFQNEAQLEKSRLLSDRFSAERPKGSFSTLEIQRTEQGDSAMYLCASSLEGWEVGYNEQFFGPGTRLTVL.

The chain employs TRBV6-6 and TRBJ2-2; 9 bases are a match to TRBD1. Germline V lookup: CDR1 MNHNY, CDR2 SVGAGI (reference sequence). V lost 2 bases and J lost 5; bases outside the gene matches: 3. CDR3 length: 15 residues. The CDR3 region has the DNA TGTGCCAGCAGTTACCGACAGGGGGGAACCGGGGAGCTGTTTTTT. Translated, it gives CASSYRQGGTGELFF.

In DNA form, the CDR3 reads TGTGCCTGGGCCCATCGGGGGGGGGTCAATCAGCCCCAGCATTTT. This sequence encodes CAWAHRGGVNQPQHF. The rearrangement uses TRBV30 and TRBJ1-5; perhaps TRBD1 as D (5 bases). CDR3 length equals 15 residues. Trimming left V 5 bases short and J 3 bases short, with 17 bases between. Germline V gene sequence: CDR1 GTSNPN, CDR2 SVGIG (reference sequence).

The chain employs TRBV5-1 and TRBJ2-5, with TRBD1 matching over 8 bases. The J call may be incorrect, as the DNA end agrees better with TRBJ2-7. The germline CDR1 and CDR2 sequences are SGHRS and YFSETQ. This CDR3 region has 15 residues. In DNA form, the CDR3 reads TGCGCCAGCAGCCCCGGGACAGGTAAAGCCTACGAGCAGTACTTC. It codes for CASSPGTGKAYEQYF.

The rearrangement uses TRBV30 and TRBJ1-1; TRBD1 might be the D (5 bases). The V end was cut by 0 bases, the J end by 1 base, with 21 bases between. The CDR3 totals 18 residues. Germline CDR1 is GTSNPN and CDR2 is SVGIG (reference sequence). CDR3 amino acids: CAWSVTSRLDRSNTEAFF. The CDR3 region has the DNA TGTGCCTGGAGTGTAACCTCTAGGTTAGACAGATCGAACACTGAAGCTTTCTTT. The entire variable domain, with the rest obtained from reference TRBV30 and TRBJ1-1, is as follows: SQTIHQWPATLVQPVGSPLSLECTVEGTSNPNLYWYRQAAGRGLQLLFYSVGIGQISSEVPQNLSASRPQDRQFILSSKKLLLSDSGFYLCAWSVTSRLDRSNTEAFFGQGTRLTVV.

This chain joins TRBV5-1 and TRBJ1-4; the D gene is possibly TRBD1 (6 bases). CDR1 SGHRS and CDR2 YFSETQ come from the germline V gene. The CDR3 extends over 15 amino acids. The germline V and J ends were trimmed by 0 bases and 5 bases, with 11 bases remaining between them. CDR3 sequence (DNA): TGCGCCAGCAGCTTGGTTCAGGGGCGGAATGAAAAACTGTTTTTT. Translated, it gives CASSLVQGRNEKLFF.

This clone was seen a few times. This chain uses TRBV7-3 with TRBJ2-2, with 8 positions matching TRBD2. V lost 2 bases and J lost 6; bases outside the gene matches: 5. This CDR3 comprises 15 residues. The germline CDR1 and CDR2 sequences are SGHTA and FQGTGA. In nucleotides, the CDR3 is TGTGCCAGCAGCTTATACTCGGGAGGGCCCGGGGAGCTGTTTTTT. Protein sequence: CASSLYSGGPGELFF.

The V and J genes are TRBV19 and TRBJ2-4; D remains unclear. V lost 4 bases, J lost 0 bases, and 16 bases lay in between. CDR1 is LNHDA, CDR2 SQIVND, per germline (reference sequence). The CDR3 contains 17 residues. CDR3 nucleotides: TGTGCCAGTAGTAAGATGCCTCAGCGTGTAGCCAAAAACATTCAGTACTTC. Translation gives CASSKMPQRVAKNIQYF.

The rearrangement joins TRBV2 to TRBJ2-3; 8 bases are shared with TRBD2. This CDR3 is built from 15 residues. The junction had 9 bases not matched to a gene; V was cut back by 6 bases and J by 4 bases. The V gene's germline CDR1 is SNHLY and CDR2 FYNNEI. The CDR3 DNA sequence: TGTGCCAGCAGCGAAAGGACTAGCAACGCAGATACGCAGTATTTT. Amino acid sequence: CASSERTSNADTQYF.

The chain couples TRBV6-1 to TRBJ1-5, with a tentative D call TRBD1 (5 bases). Trimming stripped 1 base from V and 2 bases from J, with 18 bases between. The CDR3 covers 18 residues. The germline V gene has CDR1 MNHNS and CDR2 SASEGT. The CDR3 loop is CASSEGQTRSYGNQPQHF. The CDR3 nucleotides read TGTGCCAGCAGTGAAGGACAGACAAGAAGTTATGGCAATCAGCCCCAGCATTTT.

The chain joins TRBV6-6 to TRBJ1-1, with TRBD1 identical over 8 bases. V shed 6 bases, J shed 5 bases, and the junction held 5 bases outside the gene matches. Per germline, CDR1 MNHNY and CDR2 SVGAGI (reference sequence). The CDR3 extends over 13 amino acids. The CDR3 here is CASRDRVETEAFF. In nucleotides, the CDR3 is TGTGCCAGCAGGGACAGGGTGGAAACTGAAGCTTTCTTT.